The 9 T cell receptor beta chains listed next were all sequenced from one sample in a study of blood T cells in healthy people across ages (dated by TCRdb to 2015 to 2017). The library was made by 5' RACE. The sequencing machine was an Illumina HiSeq 2500. The second PCR ran for roughly 6 to 11 cycles and used a J-beta primer mix along with a sample-barcoded 5' primer. TCRdb itself trimmed the public reads at Q25 with fastp, ran MiXCR and retained productive beta chains. Rows with a matching CDR3 protein are joined into one entry that keeps the most common DNA and genes. The sample table records 1.2 million to 1.5 million distinct CDR3 sequences; approximately 42% of these occur just once. The ten largest clones capture roughly 8.2% of the sample. The sequenced sample was blood. Receptors originate from a woman aged 18-30 years in good health.

The chain is built from TRBV10-2 and TRBJ2-3, with no clear D. The CDR3 has 13 amino acids. From germline, CDR1 is WSHSY and CDR2 SAAADI. Trimming took off 3 bases at V and 8 bases at J, with 12 bases between the two ends. CDR3 sequence reads: CASSDLLFGTQYF. The CDR3 region has the DNA TGCGCCAGCAGTGACCTCCTGTTTGGTACGCAGTATTTT.

This clonotype turned up a few times. The chain employs TRBV7-2 and TRBJ2-3, with D maybe TRBD2 (5 bases). V was clipped by 10 bases and J by 0 bases, with 11 bases between them. Looked up from germline, CDR1 is SGHTA and CDR2 is FQGNSA. This CDR3 has 13 amino acids. The CDR3 DNA reads as TGTGCCACCTCGAGCGGCAGCACAGATACGCAGTATTTT. The encoded protein is CATSSGSTDTQYF. Variable domain in full (rest from reference TRBV7-2 and TRBJ2-3): GAGVSQSPSNKVTEKGKDVELRCDPISGHTALYWYRQSLGQGLEFLIYFQGNSAPDKSGLPSDRFSAERTGGSVSTLTIQRTQQEDSAVYLCATSSGSTDTQYFGPGTRLTVL.

The rearrangement joins TRBV29-1 to TRBJ1-2; the D is unclear. The length of the CDR3 is 13 residues. Trimming left V 6 bases short and J 5 bases short, with 16 bases between. Germline CDR1 and CDR2: SQVTM and ANQGSEA. Written as DNA, the CDR3 is TGCAGCGTCCCCCTATATAGTTGGTATGGCTACACCTTC. Encoded protein: CSVPLYSWYGYTF. The full variable domain, rest sourced from reference TRBV29-1 and TRBJ1-2, is SAVISQKPSRDICQRGTSLTIQCQVDSQVTMMFWYRQQPGQSLTLIATANQGSEATYESGFVIDKFPISRPNLTFSTLTVSNMSPEDSSIYLCSVPLYSWYGYTFGSGTRLTVV.

This rearrangement joins TRBV10-3 to TRBJ2-3, with no clear D. With 4 bases removed from V and 2 bases from J, the gap between germline ends came to 7 bases. The CDR3 is 13 amino acids. Germline V lookup: CDR1 ENHRY, CDR2 SYGVKD. CDR3 loop: CAISGANTDTQYF. CDR3 bases: TGTGCCATCAGTGGGGCGAACACAGATACGCAGTATTTT.

The chain is built from TRBV10-3 and TRBJ2-5, with D unclear. This CDR3 spans 12 amino acids. Germline V gene lookup returns CDR1 ENHRY and CDR2 SYGVKD. V was pared by 4 bases and J by 11 bases, with 14 bases between. CDR3 loop: CAISGEAYEQYF. Here the CDR3 DNA reads TGTGCCATCAGTGGAGAAGCGTATGAGCAGTACTTC.

This clonotype has a handful of counts. The J gene is TRBJ2-1, the V gene TRBV20-1; 9 nucleotides align to TRBD1. The J call is doubtful: the DNA matches TRBJ2-7 better. The CDR3 is 15 amino acids. The germline CDR1 and CDR2 sequences are DFQATT and SNEGSKA (reference sequence). The CDR3 DNA sequence: TGCAGTGCTAGTACTACCGGGACAGGGCTATACGAGCAGTACTTC. Its translation is CSASTTGTGLYEQYF.

The chain couples TRBV27 to TRBJ2-1; 7 bases agree with TRBD1. The CDR3 contains 17 residues. The germline gives CDR1 MNHEY, CDR2 SMNVEV (reference sequence). Unmatched junction bases numbered 8, after V lost 3 bases and J lost 0 bases. The CDR3 DNA follows: TGTGCCAGCAGTTTTCTCCCGGGACAGAGCTCCTACAATGAGCAGTTCTTC. Translating it yields CASSFLPGQSSYNEQFF.

This clonotype was detected only a few times. The chain recombines TRBV12-3 or TRBV12-4 with TRBJ2-3, with D possibly TRBD2 on 5 matching bases. The V end was cut by 5 bases, the J end by 0 bases, with 12 bases between. The CDR3 has 15 amino acids. DNA for the CDR3: TGTGCCAGCAGTCCTGACGGACTTAGCACAGATACGCAGTATTTT. It is translated as CASSPDGLSTDTQYF.

This clonotype was observed once. The chain links TRBV6-1 to TRBJ1-2; 12 bases agree with TRBD1. The V and J ends lost 4 bases and 8 bases, in that order; junction bases with no gene match: 8. This CDR3 is 15 amino acids long. CDR1 is MNHNS and CDR2 is SASEGT in the germline V gene. CDR3 coding DNA: TGTGCCAGCAGTGCGACCGGGACAGGGGGCTGGGGCTACACCTTC. It translates to CASSATGTGGWGYTF.